This T cell receptor beta chain was captured in a study of radiotherapy plus CTLA-4 blockade in lung cancer. Across the study: Among all patients, more than 15% showed objective responses, while approximately 30% had disease control.

In this sample, this clone turned up once. Its matching antigen is unknown. Overall study findings and caveats: Expansion of tumor-derived TCR clones was observed in blood after radiotherapy plus ipilimumab. Best predicting response, reportedly, were early blood T cell clone dynamics, with interferon-beta.

The study treated chemo-refractory metastatic non-small-cell lung cancer patients with focal radiation plus ipilimumab CTLA-4 blockade. Here immunoSEQ multiplex PCR was the method, and the copy in TCRdb shows in-frame clones only, minus some. This table has tens of thousands of clones, roughly three quarters appearing once. The source is a human donor with non-small cell lung cancer who had stable disease on radiotherapy plus ipilimumab. The sequencing here drew on peripheral blood, taken from a patient treated with radiotherapy plus ipilimumab.

As DNA, the CDR3 is TGTGCCAGTCGGGTGGCAGTCAACTATGGCTACACCTTC. It is translated as CASRVAVNYGYTF. The gene calls are TRBV6-5 and TRBJ1-2; D call uncertain. The germline V and J ends were trimmed by 9 bases and 2 bases, with 13 bases remaining between them. Germline-derived CDR1 and CDR2 are MNHEY and SVGAGI. The CDR3 sequence is 13 residues long.